This T cell receptor (beta chain) was identified during a study of blood T cell repertoires in COVID-19. Study in general: The analysed material was cDNA or gDNA that came from T cells, B-cell-depleted T cells, or PBMCs.

TCRdb keeps only in-frame clones here, not all; method: immunoSEQ multiplex PCR. Here the sample spans around 68,000 clones, 82% being singletons. Germline V lookup: CDR1 MDHEN, CDR2 SYDVKM. The V and J ends lost 3 bases and 3 bases respectively, with 11 bases between them. This CDR3 region has 14 residues. The chain is built from TRBV28 and TRBJ1-2; D is perhaps TRBD1 (5 bases). Sequencing was performed on peripheral blood. The TCR originated in a man older than 75 with active COVID-19. The chain's CDR3 is CASSLGPGDYGYTF. CDR3 in DNA: TGTGCCAGCAGTTTGGGCCCGGGGGACTATGGCTACACCTTC.